Following are 4 T cell receptor beta chains from one sample sequenced in a study of identical twins. TCRdb analysed the 5' RACE reads with MiXCR anew, one entry per CDR3 protein. The sample lists roughly 720,000 distinct CDR3 sequences, 15% to 20% seen once, with less than 15% in the top ten. This same sample was also part of a study on T cells expressing NK-cell markers.

The sample comprised PBMCs. The receptors stem from a woman between 18 and 29 years old in good health.

This rearrangement joins TRBV29-1 to TRBJ2-2; 8 bases line up with TRBD2. The CDR3 loop spans 15 amino acids. CDR1 is SQVTM and CDR2 is ANQGSEA in the germline V gene. J gave up 3 bases and V 5 bases, and 8 bases lay outside the gene matches. CDR3 sequence reads: CSVILAGSDTGELFF. CDR3 bases: TGCAGCGTTATCTTAGCGGGATCGGACACCGGGGAGCTGTTTTTT.

The gene calls are TRBV25-1 and TRBJ1-2, with 11 positions matching TRBD1. Germline trimming cut 6 bases from V and 2 bases from J; bases unmatched to any gene: 5. Germline V lookup: CDR1 MGHDK, CDR2 SYGVNS. CDR3 length equals 15 residues. The CDR3 coding sequence is TGTGCCAGCAGCGGACAGGGGGCGCCCAACTATGGCTACACCTTC. Encoded protein: CASSGQGAPNYGYTF.

This chain joins TRBV27 and TRBJ2-3; unclear D gene. The V gene lost 5 bases and the J gene lost 2 bases, with 17 bases spanning the gap. There are 16 residues in the CDR3. Looked up from germline, CDR1 is MNHEY and CDR2 is SMNVEV (reference sequence). CDR3 nucleotide sequence: TGTGCCAGCAGTCCTTGGGCGACAAGTAACACAGATACGCAGTATTTT. The encoded protein is CASSPWATSNTDTQYF.

This clonotype appeared a few times. This chain connects TRBV29-1 to TRBJ2-2, with a possible D match to TRBD2 (6 bases). The germline CDR1 and CDR2 sequences are SQVTM and ANQGSEA. V was clipped by 5 bases and J by 6 bases, with 13 bases between them. This CDR3 has 13 amino acids. The CDR3 sequence is CSVRRGGAGELFF. The CDR3 DNA reads TGCAGCGTTCGAAGAGGAGGGGCCGGGGAGCTGTTTTTT.